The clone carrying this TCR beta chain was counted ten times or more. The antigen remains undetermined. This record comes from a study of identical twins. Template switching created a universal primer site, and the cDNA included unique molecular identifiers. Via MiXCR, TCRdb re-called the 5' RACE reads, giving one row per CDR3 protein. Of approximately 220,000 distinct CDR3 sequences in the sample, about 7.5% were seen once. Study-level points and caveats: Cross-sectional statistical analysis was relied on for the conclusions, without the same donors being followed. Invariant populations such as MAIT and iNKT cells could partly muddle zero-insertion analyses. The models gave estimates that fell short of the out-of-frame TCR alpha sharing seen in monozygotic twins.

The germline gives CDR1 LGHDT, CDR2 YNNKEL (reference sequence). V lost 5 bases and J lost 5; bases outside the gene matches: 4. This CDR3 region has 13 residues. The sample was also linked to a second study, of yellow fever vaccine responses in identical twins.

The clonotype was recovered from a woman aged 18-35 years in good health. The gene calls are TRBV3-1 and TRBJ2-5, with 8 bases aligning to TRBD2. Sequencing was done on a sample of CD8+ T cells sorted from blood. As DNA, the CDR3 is TGTGCCAGCAGCACGGGGGGGTTGGAGACCCAGTACTTC. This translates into CASSTGGLETQYF.